A single sample is the source of the 5 T cell receptor beta chains below, sequenced in a study of Ad26.COV2.S vaccination and SARS-CoV-2 variants. Indicated treatment: roughly 20 received Ad26.COV2.S at low or high dose, single or two shots; roughly five received placebo; per-sample allocation not given. The study sampled participants on day 63 after the first vaccine or placebo injection. Some clones are missing from TCRdb's copy, which holds only in-frame ones; the method was immunoSEQ multiplex PCR. This table has about 350,000 clones, roughly 84% appearing once. This specimen was peripheral blood, taken in a trial of Ad26.COV2.S vaccine versus placebo. The receptors derive from a person between 18 and 65 years old who received the Ad26.COV2.S COVID-19 vaccine or a placebo.

V gene TRBV5-1 combines with J gene TRBJ2-2; no clear D. Per the germline V gene, CDR1 is SGHRS and CDR2 is YFSETQ. The CDR3 totals 13 residues. V lost 1 base and J 4 bases, leaving 5 bases between the germline ends. CDR3 loop: CASSLMSTGELFF. CDR3 DNA: TGCGCCAGCAGCTTGATGAGCACCGGGGAGCTGTTTTTT.

This sequence joins TRBV7-2 and TRBJ2-7, with TRBD2 identical over 10 bases. The CDR3 length is 15 residues. J gave up 1 base and V 3 bases, and 3 bases lay outside the gene matches. CDR1 and CDR2 from the germline V gene are SGHTA and FQGNSA. CDR3: CASSFGLAESYEQYF. The CDR3 region has the DNA TGTGCCAGCAGCTTTGGACTAGCGGAATCCTACGAGCAGTACTTC.

This rearrangement joins TRBV28 to TRBJ2-5; 7 positions match TRBD2. The CDR3 has 17 amino acids. The ends lost 4 bases at V and 2 bases at J; junction bases unmatched: 13. The germline CDR1 and CDR2 sequences are MDHEN and SYDVKM. CDR3: CASSSPRESGVQETQYF. CDR3 bases: TGTGCCAGCAGTTCCCCCCGGGAGAGCGGGGTTCAAGAGACCCAGTACTTC.

This clone has at least ten counts. The V call is TRBV7-9, the J call TRBJ2-7, with 10 bases lining up with TRBD1. The CDR3 runs 16 residues. Unmatched junction bases numbered 9, after V lost 5 bases and J lost 2 bases. Germline V gives CDR1 SEHNR, CDR2 FQNEAQ (reference sequence). This CDR3 is CASSDTGTGAAYEQYF. In DNA form, the CDR3 reads TGTGCCAGCAGCGACACCGGGACAGGGGCCGCCTACGAGCAGTACTTC.

V usage is TRBV21-1 and J usage is TRBJ2-2; TRBD1 is taken as the D call from the table, unchecked against the DNA. TRBV21-1 is marked as a pseudogene. The CDR3 runs to 21 residues. CDR3 amino acids: CASSKEPRGCREGTVTGELFF. CDR3 sequence (DNA): TGTGCCAGCAGCAAAGAACCCAGGGGGTGTCGTGAAGGGACGGTCACCGGGGAGCTGTTTTTT.